This T cell receptor (beta chain) was sequenced for a study of neurological immune-mediated disorders. About the study: Disease course was recorded as relapsing-remitting for some 31 and secondary progressive for about 9% of the roughly 34 multiple sclerosis patients.

TCRdb independently ran MiXCR on the 5' RACE reads; one entry per CDR3 protein. The sample consists of over 45,000 distinct CDR3 sequences, 5.8% of them appearing once. This CDR3 has 14 amino acids. V dropped 2 bases and J dropped 5; count of bases not matched to a gene: 7. The V gene's germline CDR1 is GTSNPN and CDR2 SVGIG (reference sequence). This clonotype was seen more than once but under ten times. The sequence was collected from a woman between 18 and 29 years old with multiple sclerosis. Sequencing input: CD4+ T cells from blood. The chain couples TRBV30 to TRBJ1-2; 8 positions agree with TRBD1. The CDR3: CAWSTRQGRYGYTF. The DNA for the CDR3 is TGTGCCTGGAGTACGCGACAGGGGCGATATGGCTACACCTTC. Complete variable domain (other parts from reference TRBV30 and TRBJ1-2): SQTIHQWPATLVQPVGSPLSLECTVEGTSNPNLYWYRQAAGRGLQLLFYSVGIGQISSEVPQNLSASRPQDRQFILSSKKLLLSDSGFYLCAWSTRQGRYGYTFGSGTRLTVV.